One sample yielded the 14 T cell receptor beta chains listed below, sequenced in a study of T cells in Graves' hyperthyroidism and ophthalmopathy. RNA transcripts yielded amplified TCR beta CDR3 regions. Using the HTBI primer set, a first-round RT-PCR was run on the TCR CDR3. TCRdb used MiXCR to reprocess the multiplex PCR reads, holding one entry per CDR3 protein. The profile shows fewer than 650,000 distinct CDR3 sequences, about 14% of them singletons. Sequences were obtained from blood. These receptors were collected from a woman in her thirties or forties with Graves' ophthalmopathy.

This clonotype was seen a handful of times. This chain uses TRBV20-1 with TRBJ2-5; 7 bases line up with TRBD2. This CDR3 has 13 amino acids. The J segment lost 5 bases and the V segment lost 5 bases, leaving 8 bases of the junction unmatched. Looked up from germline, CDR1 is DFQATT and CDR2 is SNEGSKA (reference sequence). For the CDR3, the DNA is TGCAGTGCTTATCTACTAGCGTGGGAGACCCAGTACTTC. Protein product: CSAYLLAWETQYF.

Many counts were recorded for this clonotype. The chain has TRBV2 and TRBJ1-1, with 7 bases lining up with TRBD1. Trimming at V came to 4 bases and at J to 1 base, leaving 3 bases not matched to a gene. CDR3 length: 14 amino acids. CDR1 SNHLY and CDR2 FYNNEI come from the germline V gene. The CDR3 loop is CASSVQGSNTEAFF. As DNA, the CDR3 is TGTGCCAGCAGTGTACAGGGGTCGAACACTGAAGCTTTCTTT.

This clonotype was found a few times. The CDR3 reads CASSLGQPGDSPLHF. The CDR3, as DNA: TGTGCCAGCAGCTTAGGGCAGCCCGGGGATTCACCCCTCCACTTT. The chain links TRBV7-2 to TRBJ1-6; no definite D call. V was cut by 1 base and J by 8 bases, with 12 bases left in between. Per the germline V gene, CDR1 is SGHTA and CDR2 is FQGNSA. The CDR3 is 15 residues long.

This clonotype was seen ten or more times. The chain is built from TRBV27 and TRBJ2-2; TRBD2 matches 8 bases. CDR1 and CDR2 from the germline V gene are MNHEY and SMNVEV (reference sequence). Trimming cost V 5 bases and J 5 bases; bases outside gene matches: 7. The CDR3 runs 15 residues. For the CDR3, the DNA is TGTGCCAGCAGTACCCGGGCTAGCGGGACCGGGGAGCTGTTTTTT. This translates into CASSTRASGTGELFF.

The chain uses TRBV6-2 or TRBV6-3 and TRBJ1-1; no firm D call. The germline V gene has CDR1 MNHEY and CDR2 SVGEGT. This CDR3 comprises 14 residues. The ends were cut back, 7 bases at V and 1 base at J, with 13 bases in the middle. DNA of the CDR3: TGTGCCAGCACTCACCGGGCAGGGAACACTGAAGCTTTCTTT. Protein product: CASTHRAGNTEAFF.

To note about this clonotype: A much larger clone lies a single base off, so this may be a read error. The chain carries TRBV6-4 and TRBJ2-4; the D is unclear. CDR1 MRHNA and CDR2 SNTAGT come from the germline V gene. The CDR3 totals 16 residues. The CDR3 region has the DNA TGTGCCAGCAGTTCGGCCTCCGCGGTAGCCAAAAACATTCGGTACTTC. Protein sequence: CASSSASAVAKNIRYF.

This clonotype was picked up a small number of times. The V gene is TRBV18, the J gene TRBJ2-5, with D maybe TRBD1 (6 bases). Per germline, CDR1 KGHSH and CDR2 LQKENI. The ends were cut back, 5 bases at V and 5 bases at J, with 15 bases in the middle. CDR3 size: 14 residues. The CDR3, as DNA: TGTGCCAGCTCAGCCGGGACCAGGGGTGAGACCCAGTACTTC. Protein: CASSAGTRGETQYF.

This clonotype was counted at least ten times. CDR3 in amino acids: CASSPGLAGETGTQYF. CDR3 nucleotides: TGTGCCAGCTCACCTGGACTAGCGGGAGAAACGGGGACCCAGTACTTC. V is TRBV18 and J is TRBJ2-5; 13 positions agree with TRBD2. Germline lookup yields CDR1 KGHSH and CDR2 LQKENI. V lost 3 bases, J lost 7 bases, and 8 bases stayed unmatched. The CDR3 runs to 16 residues.

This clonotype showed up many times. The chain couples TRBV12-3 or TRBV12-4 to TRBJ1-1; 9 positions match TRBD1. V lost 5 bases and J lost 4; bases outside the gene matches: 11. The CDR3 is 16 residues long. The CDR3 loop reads CASSPGTGFRGTEAFF. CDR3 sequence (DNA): TGTGCCAGCAGTCCCGGGACAGGGTTTCGGGGCACTGAAGCTTTCTTT.

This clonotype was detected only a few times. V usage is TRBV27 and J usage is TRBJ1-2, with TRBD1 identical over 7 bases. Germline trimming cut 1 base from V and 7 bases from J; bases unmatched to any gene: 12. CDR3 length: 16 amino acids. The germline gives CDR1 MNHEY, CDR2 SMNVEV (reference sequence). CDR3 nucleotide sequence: TGTGCCAGCAGTTTATACGGCGACAGGGTTGCTTCTGGCTACACCTTC. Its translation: CASSLYGDRVASGYTF.

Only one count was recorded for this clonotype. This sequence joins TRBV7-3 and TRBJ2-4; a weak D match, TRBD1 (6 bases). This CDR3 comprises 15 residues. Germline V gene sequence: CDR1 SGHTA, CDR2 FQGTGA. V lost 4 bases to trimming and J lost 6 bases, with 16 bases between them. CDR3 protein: CASSSNRDGPNIQYF. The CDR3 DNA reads TGTGCCAGCAGCTCCAACAGGGATGGGCCAAACATTCAGTACTTC.

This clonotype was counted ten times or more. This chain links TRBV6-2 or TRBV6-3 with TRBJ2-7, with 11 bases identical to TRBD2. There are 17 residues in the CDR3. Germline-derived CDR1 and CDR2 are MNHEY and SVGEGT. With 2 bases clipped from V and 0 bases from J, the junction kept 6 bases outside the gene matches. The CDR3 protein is CASSYPVAGGLSYEQYF. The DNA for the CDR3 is TGTGCCAGCAGTTACCCCGTAGCGGGAGGGCTCTCCTACGAGCAGTACTTC.

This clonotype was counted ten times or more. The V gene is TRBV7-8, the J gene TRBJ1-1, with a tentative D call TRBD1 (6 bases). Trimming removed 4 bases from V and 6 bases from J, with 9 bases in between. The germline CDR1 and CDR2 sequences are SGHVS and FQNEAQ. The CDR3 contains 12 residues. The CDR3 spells CASSSRGAEAFF. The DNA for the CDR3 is TGTGCCAGCAGCTCTAGGGGGGCTGAAGCTTTCTTT.

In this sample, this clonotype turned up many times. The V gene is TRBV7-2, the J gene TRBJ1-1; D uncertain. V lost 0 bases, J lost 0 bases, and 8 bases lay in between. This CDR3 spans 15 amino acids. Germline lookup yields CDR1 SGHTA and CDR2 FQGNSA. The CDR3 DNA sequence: TGTGCCAGCAGCTTAGCCGTTACCCTGAACACTGAAGCTTTCTTT. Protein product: CASSLAVTLNTEAFF.